This is a list of T cell receptor beta chains from one sample in a study of Ad26.COV2.S vaccination and SARS-CoV-2 variants. Repertoires were generated with immunoSEQ multiplex PCR, while TCRdb's copy carries only in-frame clones and drops some. This table holds about 320,000 clones, roughly 86% found once. Sequenced material: peripheral blood, taken in a trial of Ad26.COV2.S vaccine versus placebo. The receptors stem from a person between 18 and 65 years old who received the Ad26.COV2.S COVID-19 vaccine or a placebo. The CDR3 runs from the conserved cysteine through the conserved F or W. A D gene is named only where the DNA matches it firmly. Not every row has a clone size; where given, it reads once, few, many or a size class.

j_gene,v_gene,abundance,d_gene,CDR3aa,CDR3nt
TRBJ1-3,TRBV10-3,NA,NA,CAISVGAGGAFGNTIYF,TGTGCCATCAGTGTGGGGGCCGGGGGGGCGTTCGGAAACACCATATATTTT
TRBJ1-2,TRBV5-1,NA,NA,CASSLTSANYGYTF,TGCGCCAGCAGCTTGACGTCAGCTAACTATGGCTACACCTTC
TRBJ2-3,TRBV9,NA,NA,CASSVDPGSTDTQYF,TGTGCCAGCAGCGTAGACCCGGGTAGCACAGATACGCAGTATTTT
TRBJ1-3,TRBV7-2,NA,NA,CASRSLGMEGGNTIYF,TGTGCCAGCAGGAGCTTGGGGATGGAGGGGGGAAACACCATATATTTT
TRBJ1-1,TRBV19,NA,NA,CASGQATEAFF,TGTGCCAGCGGGCAGGCTACTGAAGCTTTCTTT
TRBJ1-5,TRBV12-3/TRBV12-4,NA,NA,CATGSSDNQPQHF,TGTGCCACGGGGTCGTCAGACAATCAGCCCCAGCATTTT
TRBJ2-3,TRBV25-1,NA,NA,CASGRGVDTQYF,TGTGCCAGCGGGAGAGGGGTAGATACGCAGTATTTT
TRBJ1-1,TRBV6-5,NA,TRBD1,CASRRDSSANTEAFF,TGTGCCAGCAGACGGGACAGCTCCGCGAACACTGAAGCTTTCTTT
TRBJ2-5,TRBV7-2,few,TRBD2,CASSSVGGGGRRETQYF,TGTGCCAGCAGCTCCGTAGGTGGGGGAGGGCGAAGAGAGACCCAGTACTTC
TRBJ2-2,TRBV5-1,NA,NA,CASSNTGELFF,TGCGCCAGCAGCAACACCGGGGAGCTGTTTTTT
TRBJ2-5,TRBV10-1,NA,TRBD1,CASSRDRIQETQYF,TGCGCCAGCAGTCGGGACAGAATCCAAGAGACCCAGTACTTC
TRBJ1-1,TRBV30,NA,TRBD1,CAWSDRGESAFF,TGTGCCTGGAGTGACAGGGGTGAATCGGCTTTCTTT
TRBJ1-1,TRBV5-1,NA,TRBD1,CASSSLDRGQTEAFF,TGCGCCAGCAGCTCCTTGGACAGGGGGCAGACTGAAGCTTTCTTT
TRBJ1-5,TRBV6-6,NA,NA,CASSRFSTGKNQPQHF,TGTGCCAGCAGTCGATTCTCCACAGGAAAGAATCAGCCCCAGCATTTT
TRBJ1-1,TRBV7-2,NA,TRBD1,CAIRTGGQNTEAFF,TGTGCCATCCGGACAGGGGGCCAGAACACTGAAGCTTTCTTT
TRBJ2-7,TRBV14,few,NA,CASSQDQIGEQYF,TGTGCCAGCAGCCAAGATCAAATTGGTGAGCAGTACTTC
TRBJ2-5,TRBV27,NA,NA,CASSNLGGGETQYF,TGTGCCAGCAGTAACCTAGGGGGTGGGGAGACCCAGTACTTC
TRBJ1-1,TRBV18,NA,NA,CASSLRENTEAFF,TGTGCCAGCTCTCTTCGGGAGAACACTGAAGCTTTCTTT
TRBJ2-5,TRBV19,NA,NA,CASSSLTGRQETQYF,TGTGCCAGTAGCTCATTGACAGGCCGACAAGAGACCCAGTACTTC
TRBJ1-1,TRBV10-3,NA,NA,CAIGLNTEAFF,TGTGCCATCGGGCTCAACACTGAAGCTTTCTTT
TRBJ2-5,TRBV2,NA,TRBD1,CASSSWRTGGAETQYF,TGTGCCAGCAGTTCCTGGAGGACAGGGGGCGCGGAGACCCAGTACTTC
TRBJ1-1,TRBV5-1,NA,NA,CASSLLPETEAFF,TGCGCCAGCAGCTTGTTACCGGAGACTGAAGCTTTCTTT
TRBJ2-6,TRBV5-4,NA,NA,CASSLVSGANVLTF,TGTGCCAGCAGCTTGGTCTCTGGGGCCAACGTCCTGACTTTC
TRBJ2-7,TRBV5-1,NA,NA,CASQRLPSPDYEQYF,TGCGCCAGCCAACGATTGCCGTCCCCGGACTACGAGCAGTACTTC